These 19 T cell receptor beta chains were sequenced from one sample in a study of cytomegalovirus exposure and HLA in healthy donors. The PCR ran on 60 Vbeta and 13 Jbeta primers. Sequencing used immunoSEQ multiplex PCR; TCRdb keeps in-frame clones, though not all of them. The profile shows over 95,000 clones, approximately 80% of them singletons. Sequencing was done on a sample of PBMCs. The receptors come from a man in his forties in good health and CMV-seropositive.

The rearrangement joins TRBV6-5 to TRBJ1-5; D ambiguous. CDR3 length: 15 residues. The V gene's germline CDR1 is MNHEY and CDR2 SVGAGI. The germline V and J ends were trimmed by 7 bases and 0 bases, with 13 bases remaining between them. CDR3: CASMLNRHSNQPQHF. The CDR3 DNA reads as TGTGCCAGCATGCTTAACCGACATAGCAATCAGCCCCAGCATTTT.

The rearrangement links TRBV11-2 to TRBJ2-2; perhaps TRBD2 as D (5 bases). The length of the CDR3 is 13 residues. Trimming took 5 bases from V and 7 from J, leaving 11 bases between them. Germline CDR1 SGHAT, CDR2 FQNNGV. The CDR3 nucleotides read TGTGCCAGCAGCCACGGCGGAGGCGGGGAGCTGTTTTTT. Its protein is CASSHGGGGELFF.

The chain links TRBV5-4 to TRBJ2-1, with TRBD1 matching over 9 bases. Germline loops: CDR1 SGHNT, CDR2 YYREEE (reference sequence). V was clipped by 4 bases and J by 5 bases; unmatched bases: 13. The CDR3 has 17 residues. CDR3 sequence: CASSLGQGPLWDNEQFF. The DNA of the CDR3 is TGTGCCAGCAGCCTGGGACAGGGTCCTCTGTGGGACAATGAGCAGTTCTTC.

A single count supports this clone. The CDR3, as DNA: TGTGCCAGCAGCTCGACAGGGCAGGTTTATAACTATGGCTACACCTTC. Encoded protein: CASSSTGQVYNYGYTF. This rearrangement joins TRBV28 to TRBJ1-2, with 7 positions matching TRBD1. From germline, CDR1 is MDHEN and CDR2 SYDVKM. The J segment lost 1 base and the V segment lost 6 bases, leaving 11 bases of the junction unmatched. The CDR3 is 16 residues long.

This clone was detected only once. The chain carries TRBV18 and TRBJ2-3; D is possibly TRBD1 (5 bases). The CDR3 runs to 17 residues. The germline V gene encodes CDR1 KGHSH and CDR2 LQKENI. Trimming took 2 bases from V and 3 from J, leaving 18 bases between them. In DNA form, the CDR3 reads TGTGCCAGCTCACCAACCTATCGCAGGGAACGAACAGATACGCAGTATTTT. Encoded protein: CASSPTYRRERTDTQYF.

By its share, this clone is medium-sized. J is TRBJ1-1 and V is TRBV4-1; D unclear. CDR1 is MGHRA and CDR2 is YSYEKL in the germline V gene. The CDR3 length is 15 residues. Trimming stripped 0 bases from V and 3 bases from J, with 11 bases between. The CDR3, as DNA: TGCGCCAGCAGCCAAGACGGGGTAAGGGACACTGAAGCTTTCTTT. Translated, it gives CASSQDGVRDTEAFF.

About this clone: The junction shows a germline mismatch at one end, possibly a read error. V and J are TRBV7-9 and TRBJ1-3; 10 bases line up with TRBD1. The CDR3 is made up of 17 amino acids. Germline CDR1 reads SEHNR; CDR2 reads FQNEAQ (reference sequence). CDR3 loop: CSSSLRQGASSGNTIYF. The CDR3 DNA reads TGTTCCAGCAGCTTAAGACAGGGGGCAAGCTCTGGAAACACCATATATTTT. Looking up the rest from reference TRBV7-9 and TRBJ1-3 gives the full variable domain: DTGVSQNPRHKITKRGQNVTFRCDPISEHNRLYWYRQTLGQGPEFLTYFQNEAQLEKSRLLSDRFSAERPKGSFSTLEIQRTEQGDSAMYLCSSSLRQGASSGNTIYFGEGSWLTVV.

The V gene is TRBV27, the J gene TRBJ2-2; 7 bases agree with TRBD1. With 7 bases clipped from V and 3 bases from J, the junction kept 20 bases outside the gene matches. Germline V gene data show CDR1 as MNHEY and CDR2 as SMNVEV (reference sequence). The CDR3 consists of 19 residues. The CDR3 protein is CASKAHTSGRQGYTGELFF. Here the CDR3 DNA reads TGTGCCAGCAAAGCACATACTTCCGGTAGACAGGGATACACCGGGGAGCTGTTTTTT.

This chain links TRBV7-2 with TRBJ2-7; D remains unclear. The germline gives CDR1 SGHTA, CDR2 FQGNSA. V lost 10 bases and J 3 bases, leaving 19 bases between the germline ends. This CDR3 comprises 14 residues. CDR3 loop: CATSSSPTLYEQYF. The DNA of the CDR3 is TGTGCCACCTCCAGCAGTCCGACACTCTACGAGCAGTACTTC. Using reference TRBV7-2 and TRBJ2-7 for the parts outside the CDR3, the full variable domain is GAGVSQSPSNKVTEKGKDVELRCDPISGHTALYWYRQSLGQGLEFLIYFQGNSAPDKSGLPSDRFSAERTGGSVSTLTIQRTQQEDSAVYLCATSSSPTLYEQYFGPGTRLTVT.

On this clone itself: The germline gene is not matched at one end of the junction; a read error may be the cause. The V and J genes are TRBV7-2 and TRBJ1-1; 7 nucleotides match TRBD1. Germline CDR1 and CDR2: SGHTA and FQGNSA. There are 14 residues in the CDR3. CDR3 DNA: TGTGTCAGCAGCCAAGTGGGACAGCGCTCCGAAGCTTTCTTT. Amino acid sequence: CVSSQVGQRSEAFF. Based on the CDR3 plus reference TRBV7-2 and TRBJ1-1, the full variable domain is GAGVSQSPSNKVTEKGKDVELRCDPISGHTALYWYRQSLGQGLEFLIYFQGNSAPDKSGLPSDRFSAERTGGSVSTLTIQRTQQEDSAVYLCVSSQVGQRSEAFFGQGTRLTVV.

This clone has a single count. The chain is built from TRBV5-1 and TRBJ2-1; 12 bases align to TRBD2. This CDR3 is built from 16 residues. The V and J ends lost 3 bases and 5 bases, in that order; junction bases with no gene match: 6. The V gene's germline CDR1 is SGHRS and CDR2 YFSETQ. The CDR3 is CASSYRTSGVDNEQFF. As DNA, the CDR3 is TGCGCCAGCAGCTATCGGACTAGCGGGGTAGACAATGAGCAGTTCTTC.

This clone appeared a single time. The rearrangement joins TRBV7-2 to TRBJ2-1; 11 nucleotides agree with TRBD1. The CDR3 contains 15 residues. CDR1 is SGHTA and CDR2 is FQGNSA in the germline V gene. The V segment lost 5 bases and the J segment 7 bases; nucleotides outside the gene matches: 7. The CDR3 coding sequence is TGTGCCAGCAGCCCCACGAGGGACAGGGGGAATGAGCAGTTCTTC. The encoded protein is CASSPTRDRGNEQFF.

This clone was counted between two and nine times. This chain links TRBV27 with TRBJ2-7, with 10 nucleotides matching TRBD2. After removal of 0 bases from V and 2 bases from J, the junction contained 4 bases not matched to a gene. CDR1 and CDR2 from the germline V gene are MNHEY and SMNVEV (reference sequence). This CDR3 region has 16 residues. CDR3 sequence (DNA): TGTGCCAGCAGTTTATCGGGACTAGCGCTGACCTACGAGCAGTACTTC. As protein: CASSLSGLALTYEQYF.

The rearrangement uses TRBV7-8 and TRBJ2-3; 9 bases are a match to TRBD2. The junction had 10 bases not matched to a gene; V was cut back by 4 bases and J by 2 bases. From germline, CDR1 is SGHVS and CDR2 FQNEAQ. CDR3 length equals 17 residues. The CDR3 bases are TGTGCCAGCAGCTCCGCGGCCAAGCGGGGGGCCACAGATACGCAGTATTTT. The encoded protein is CASSSAAKRGATDTQYF.

This CDR3 reads CASSYVETGELFF. CDR3 in DNA: TGTGCCAGCAGTTACGTAGAAACCGGGGAGCTGTTTTTT. The chain has TRBV6-6 and TRBJ2-2; D uncertain. Germline CDR1 reads MNHNY; CDR2 reads SVGAGI (reference sequence). The CDR3 contains 13 residues. V was shortened by 2 bases and J by 5 bases, with 6 bases between the two germline ends.

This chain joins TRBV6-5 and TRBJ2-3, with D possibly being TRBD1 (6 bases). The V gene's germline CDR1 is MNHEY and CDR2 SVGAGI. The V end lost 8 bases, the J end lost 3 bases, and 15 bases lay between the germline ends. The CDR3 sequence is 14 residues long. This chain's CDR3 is CASQKGVQTDTQYF. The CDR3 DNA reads TGTGCCAGCCAGAAGGGGGTGCAGACAGATACGCAGTATTTT.

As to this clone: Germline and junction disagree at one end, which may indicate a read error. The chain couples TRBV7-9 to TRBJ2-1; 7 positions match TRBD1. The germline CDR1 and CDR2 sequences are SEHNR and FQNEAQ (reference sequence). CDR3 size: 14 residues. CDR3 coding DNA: TGTTCCAGCAGCCCTGGGACAGTAACCAATGAGCAGTTCTTC. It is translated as CSSSPGTVTNEQFF.

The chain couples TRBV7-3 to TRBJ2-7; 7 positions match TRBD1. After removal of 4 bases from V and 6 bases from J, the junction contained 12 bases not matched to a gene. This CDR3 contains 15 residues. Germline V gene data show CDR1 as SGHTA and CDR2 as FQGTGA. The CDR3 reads CASSSQGQTTGEQYF. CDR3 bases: TGTGCCAGCAGCTCCCAGGGACAGACGACTGGCGAGCAGTACTTC.

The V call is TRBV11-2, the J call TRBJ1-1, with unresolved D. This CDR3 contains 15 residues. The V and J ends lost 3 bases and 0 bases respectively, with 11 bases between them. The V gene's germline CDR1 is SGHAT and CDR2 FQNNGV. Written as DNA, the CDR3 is TGTGCCAGCAGCTTCCTAAATGTGATGAACACTGAAGCTTTCTTT. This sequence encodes CASSFLNVMNTEAFF.